This T cell receptor beta chain was retrieved from a study of T cell responses to AZD1222 COVID-19 vaccine. Whole-study findings and limits: Spike-specific TCRs gained breadth and depth after people received two AZD1222 doses. Only 6 or 7 AZD1222 recipients tested seropositive at baseline. Unmutated variant regions are reportedly the target of nearly half of TCRs that are spike-specific.

Profiling relied on immunoSEQ multiplex PCR, and the TCRdb table lists in-frame clones only, not all of them. The sample carries approximately 220,000 clones, about 93% recorded once. The CDR3 loop spans 16 amino acids. V dropped 0 bases and J dropped 9 bases, with 15 bases sitting between them. Germline V gene lookup returns CDR1 MGHRA and CDR2 YSYEKL. About this clone: Its specificity is not known.

The chain joins TRBV4-1 to TRBJ1-6; TRBD1 might be the D (5 bases). The clonotype comes from an adult in good health. Specimen: peripheral blood, collected on day 0 of MenACWY control vaccination. The CDR3 is CASSQDSQGIVSPLHF. The CDR3 DNA is TGCGCCAGCAGCCAAGATAGTCAGGGTATTGTTTCACCCCTCCACTTT.